The 13 T cell receptor beta chains presented below share a single source sample, sequenced in a study of beta chain features in type 1 diabetes. Their antigen targets remain unknown. The entirety of the isolated RNA underwent reverse transcription, so expressed TCRB transcripts were sequenced. Sequencing was performed with immunoSEQ multiplex PCR; in TCRdb, only in-frame clones are kept and a portion is missing. The sample holds a few hundred thousand clones, under 20% seen once. Study-wide results and limits: For Type 1 diabetes patients, all four CD4+ subsets carried TCRB CDR3s that were moderately but significantly shorter.

What was sequenced was naive CD4+ T cells from blood. These receptor sequences come from a man aged 30 to 45 with type 1 diabetes.

The table lists this clone with a few counts. This chain joins TRBV28 and TRBJ2-5; D might be TRBD1 or TRBD2, each matching 5 bases. The length of the CDR3 is 16 residues. V gave up 5 bases and J gave up 2 bases, with 18 bases separating them. Per the germline V gene, CDR1 is MDHEN and CDR2 is SYDVKM. CDR3 coding DNA: TGTGCCAGCAGTGCGTCTACCCCGGGACGTCAAGAGACCCAGTACTTC. Translated, it gives CASSASTPGRQETQYF.

The sample holds a few counts of this clone. The chain joins TRBV4-1 to TRBJ2-7; 9 nucleotides line up with TRBD1. There are 15 residues in the CDR3. Losses at the gene ends were 3 bases for V and 0 bases for J; bases not matched to a gene: 3. In germline, CDR1 is MGHRA, CDR2 YSYEKL. The CDR3 DNA sequence: TGCGCCAGCAGCCAGGGACAGGGACACTCCTACGAGCAGTACTTC. This gives the protein CASSQGQGHSYEQYF.

The V call is TRBV29-1, the J call TRBJ2-3; D not certain. The CDR3 has 14 amino acids. From germline, CDR1 is SQVTM and CDR2 ANQGSEA. The V end was cut by 0 bases, the J end by 2 bases, with 9 bases between. CDR3 sequence (DNA): TGCAGCGTTGAAGAGGTCGGGTCCACAGATACGCAGTATTTT. This sequence encodes CSVEEVGSTDTQYF.

The gene calls are TRBV29-1 and TRBJ2-1; the match to TRBD1 covers 8 bases. Germline trimming cut 6 bases from V and 10 bases from J; bases unmatched to any gene: 14. The germline V gene encodes CDR1 SQVTM and CDR2 ANQGSEA. There are 14 residues in the CDR3. CDR3 nucleotides: TGCAGCGTCGACCACAGGGGGAATCAGGAGGAGCAGTTCTTC. Its translation is CSVDHRGNQEEQFF.

This clone appeared a single time. The gene calls are TRBV27 and TRBJ2-1; 8 bases match TRBD1. The CDR3 extends over 13 amino acids. Unmatched junction bases numbered 6, after V lost 7 bases and J lost 7 bases. Germline loops: CDR1 MNHEY, CDR2 SMNVEV (reference sequence). CDR3 coding DNA: TGTGCCAGCATGTGGACAGGGCGGAATGAGCAGTTCTTC. Its translation: CASMWTGRNEQFF.

The genes are TRBV4-3 and TRBJ2-5; 10 nucleotides line up with TRBD2. Unmatched junction bases numbered 11, after V lost 0 bases and J lost 4 bases. Germline V gives CDR1 LGHNA, CDR2 YSLEER. This CDR3 comprises 18 residues. The DNA of the CDR3 is TGCGCCAGCAGCCAAGATCCGAGGGGACTAGCGTCCGGAGAGACCCAGTACTTC. Encoded protein: CASSQDPRGLASGETQYF.

In this sample, this clone turned up a few times. The rearrangement uses TRBV4-1 and TRBJ2-5, with D possibly TRBD2 on 5 matching bases. Germline loops: CDR1 MGHRA, CDR2 YSYEKL. The CDR3 is 12 residues long. The ends were cut back, 2 bases at V and 9 bases at J, with 10 bases in the middle. CDR3 loop: CASSQPLGAQYF. The CDR3 bases are TGCGCCAGCAGCCAACCTCTCGGGGCCCAGTACTTC.

This chain links TRBV7-2 with TRBJ1-5; D may be TRBD1 (5 bases). There are 13 residues in the CDR3. V lost 1 base to trimming and J lost 6 bases, with 7 bases between them. The V gene's germline CDR1 is SGHTA and CDR2 FQGNSA. For the CDR3, the DNA is TGTGCCAGCAGCTTAGATGGGGCTCAGCCCCAGCATTTT. It specifies CASSLDGAQPQHF.

The CDR3 region is CASSQSNRGYEQYF. The CDR3 DNA reads as TGCGCCAGCAGTCAATCGAACAGGGGTTACGAGCAGTACTTC. This chain links TRBV23-1 with TRBJ2-7; TRBD1 matches at 7 bases. TRBV23-1 is reported as an ORF; its role is uncertain. With 0 bases clipped from V and 4 bases from J, the junction kept 3 bases outside the gene matches. The CDR3 extends over 14 amino acids.

This chain links TRBV27 with TRBJ1-2, with no clear D. The V gene lost 6 bases and the J gene lost 7 bases, with 15 bases spanning the gap. Per germline, CDR1 MNHEY and CDR2 SMNVEV (reference sequence). The CDR3 length is 13 residues. In DNA form, the CDR3 reads TGTGCCAGCAGATTCGGGTCGATGTTTGGCTACACCTTC. Its translation is CASRFGSMFGYTF.

This clone was detected a few times. V and J are TRBV11-2 and TRBJ1-1; D is possibly TRBD1 (5 bases). V was clipped by 2 bases and J by 4 bases, with 11 bases between them. Germline assignment: CDR1 SGHAT and CDR2 FQNNGV. This CDR3 spans 14 amino acids. CDR3 bases: TGTGCCAGCAGCTTAATAGACAGCTCCACTGAAGCTTTCTTT. It translates to CASSLIDSSTEAFF.

This clone turned up a few times. This chain joins TRBV4-3 and TRBJ2-1; 10 bases align to TRBD2. Germline-derived CDR1 and CDR2 are LGHNA and YSLEER. The CDR3 is made up of 14 amino acids. Trimming at V came to 3 bases and at J to 14 bases, leaving 10 bases not matched to a gene. The DNA of the CDR3 is TGCGCCAGCAGCCAGGGTAGCGGGAGGTCCGCAGAGTTCTTC. It codes for CASSQGSGRSAEFF.

This clone has only a few counts. The J gene is TRBJ1-2, the V gene TRBV28; 8 bases are a match to TRBD1. Trimming cost V 5 bases and J 8 bases; bases outside gene matches: 7. The germline gives CDR1 MDHEN, CDR2 SYDVKM. CDR3 length: 13 amino acids. The CDR3 sequence is CASSRTGWYGYTF. The CDR3 DNA follows: TGTGCCAGCAGTCGGACAGGGTGGTACGGCTACACCTTC.